The 2 T cell receptor beta chains presented below share a single source sample, sequenced in a study of identical twins. TCRdb analysed the 5' RACE reads with MiXCR anew, one entry per CDR3 protein. The sample shows approximately 230,000 distinct CDR3 sequences, 5% to 7% of them seen only once. The same specimen was also included in a second study, on T cells expressing NK-cell markers.

The sample consisted of CD8+ T cells sorted from blood. These receptors were collected from a woman aged 18-29 years in good health.

The chain recombines TRBV27 with TRBJ2-7; 12 nucleotides agree with TRBD2. The CDR3 length is 13 residues. CDR1 and CDR2 from the germline V gene are MNHEY and SMNVEV (reference sequence). Trimming took 4 bases from V and 12 from J; bases not matched to a gene: 7. CDR3 region: CASSYRLAGDLYF. CDR3 bases: TGTGCCAGCAGTTATCGACTAGCGGGGGACCTGTACTTC.

This chain links TRBV20-1 with TRBJ1-2; possibly TRBD1 for D (5 bases). CDR3 length: 15 residues. V lost 0 bases and J lost 3, with 14 bases in between. Per the germline V gene, CDR1 is DFQATT and CDR2 is SNEGSKA (reference sequence). The CDR3, as DNA: TGCAGTGCTAGAGATTATCAAGGGGAAGACTATGGCTACACCTTC. It is translated as CSARDYQGEDYGYTF.